Listed below are T cell receptor beta chains from one sample, sequenced in a study of CXCR3-negative and CXCR3-positive naive CD8 T cells. TCRdb re-called the 5' RACE reads and gives one entry per CDR3 protein, without DNA. The data include about 40,000 distinct CDR3 sequences; the top ten clones carry about 10%. Sequenced input: memory CD8+ T cells from blood. The source of these receptors is a human donor in good health. Some clones in this sample may be carry-over from other donors' samples. The CDR3 runs from the conserved cysteine through the conserved F or W. The order of the fields is CDR3 protein, V gene, J gene.

CDR3aa: CASSLTDSYEQYF
v_gene: TRBV28
j_gene: TRBJ2-7

CDR3aa: CASSFLDRGNSPLHF
v_gene: TRBV28
j_gene: TRBJ1-6

CDR3aa: CASSPTGSLEQYF
v_gene: TRBV7-9
j_gene: TRBJ2-7

CDR3aa: CASSDPGQGYEQYF
v_gene: TRBV9
j_gene: TRBJ2-7

CDR3aa: CSAYRGGETYEQYF
v_gene: TRBV20-1
j_gene: TRBJ2-7

CDR3aa: CASSEWTAISLHF
v_gene: TRBV25-1
j_gene: TRBJ1-6

CDR3aa: CASSLVAVTDTQYF
v_gene: TRBV5-1
j_gene: TRBJ2-3

CDR3aa: CASSVRTGMDYGYTF
v_gene: TRBV9
j_gene: TRBJ1-2

CDR3aa: CSVEEGQSYEQYF
v_gene: TRBV29-1
j_gene: TRBJ2-7

CDR3aa: CASSIGGHKQFF
v_gene: TRBV19
j_gene: TRBJ2-1

CDR3aa: CASRGTSGYEQYF
v_gene: TRBV28
j_gene: TRBJ2-7

CDR3aa: CASSQARVSYEQYF
v_gene: TRBV4-1
j_gene: TRBJ2-7

CDR3aa: CSVGDGPELFF
v_gene: TRBV29-1
j_gene: TRBJ2-2

CDR3aa: CSVSGTGFGLPYGYTF
v_gene: TRBV29-1
j_gene: TRBJ1-2

CDR3aa: CASSDGDTGELFF
v_gene: TRBV6-4
j_gene: TRBJ2-2

CDR3aa: CASSLGGASYEQYF
v_gene: TRBV7-2
j_gene: TRBJ2-7

CDR3aa: CSAKGPTSGTVLPMETQYF
v_gene: TRBV20-1
j_gene: TRBJ2-5

CDR3aa: CASSLSGRYNEQFF
v_gene: TRBV7-9
j_gene: TRBJ2-1

CDR3aa: CAISAFAGSETQYF
v_gene: TRBV10-3
j_gene: TRBJ2-5

CDR3aa: CASSFMGPGELFF
v_gene: TRBV27
j_gene: TRBJ2-2

CDR3aa: CASSPLLGRRILTEAFF
v_gene: TRBV12-3/TRBV12-4
j_gene: TRBJ1-1

CDR3aa: CASSFRTGFQGGPFF
v_gene: TRBV28
j_gene: TRBJ2-1

CDR3aa: CASSLTGNRQALNSPLHF
v_gene: TRBV28
j_gene: TRBJ1-6

CDR3aa: CASSSGPGDGYTF
v_gene: TRBV7-9
j_gene: TRBJ1-2

CDR3aa: CASSESGMGRDFEGYGYTF
v_gene: TRBV25-1
j_gene: TRBJ1-2

CDR3aa: CASLEETYGYTF
v_gene: TRBV2
j_gene: TRBJ1-2

CDR3aa: CAWSAGQGASEAFF
v_gene: TRBV30
j_gene: TRBJ1-1

CDR3aa: CAISEQGSNEKLFF
v_gene: TRBV10-3
j_gene: TRBJ1-4

CDR3aa: CASTLRGLWTEAFF
v_gene: TRBV6-2/TRBV6-3
j_gene: TRBJ1-1